Below are 2 T cell receptor beta chains sequenced from a single sample in a study of cytomegalovirus exposure and HLA in healthy donors. A multiplex PCR was run with 60 Vbeta primers and 13 Jbeta primers. Here immunoSEQ multiplex PCR was the method, and the copy in TCRdb shows in-frame clones only, minus some. The table shows about 180,000 clones, with 70% to 80% occurring only once. Source material: PBMCs. The receptors originated from a man aged 18 to 35 in good health and CMV-seronegative.

This chain connects TRBV29-1 to TRBJ2-2; D perhaps matches TRBD1 (6 bases). Germline values: CDR1 SQVTM, CDR2 ANQGSEA. The V end was cut by 8 bases, the J end by 4 bases, with 17 bases between. The CDR3 extends over 14 amino acids. CDR3 nucleotides: TGCAGCCCCCACTGGGGGCTCGGCACCGGGGAGCTGTTTTTT. Translating gives CSPHWGLGTGELFF.

This chain joins TRBV7-6 and TRBJ2-7, with D perhaps TRBD1 (6 bases). Trimming removed 1 base at V and 2 bases at J, with 9 bases between. From germline, CDR1 is SGHVS and CDR2 FNYEAQ. The CDR3 runs 14 residues. Written as DNA, the CDR3 is TGTGCCAGCAGCTTAGAGAGGGGGACCTACGAGCAGTACTTC. Translation: CASSLERGTYEQYF.